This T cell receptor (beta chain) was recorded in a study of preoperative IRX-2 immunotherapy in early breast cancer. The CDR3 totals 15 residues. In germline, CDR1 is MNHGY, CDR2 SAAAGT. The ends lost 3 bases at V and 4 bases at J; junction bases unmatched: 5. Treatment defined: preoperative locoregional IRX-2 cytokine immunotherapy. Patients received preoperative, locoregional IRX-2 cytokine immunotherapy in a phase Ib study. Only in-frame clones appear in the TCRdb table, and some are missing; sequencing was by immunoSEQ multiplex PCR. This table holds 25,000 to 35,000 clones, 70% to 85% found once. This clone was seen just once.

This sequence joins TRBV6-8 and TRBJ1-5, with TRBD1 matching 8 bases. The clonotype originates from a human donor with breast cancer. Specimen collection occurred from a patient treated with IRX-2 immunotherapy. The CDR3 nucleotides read TGTGCCAGCAGTTATCGGCAGGGGGCGAATCAGCCCCAGCATTTT. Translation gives CASSYRQGANQPQHF.